One sample yielded the 27 T cell receptor gamma chains listed below, sequenced in a study of human gamma delta and Vdelta1 T cells (dated by TCRdb to 2017 to 2018). Library construction relied on PCR. The sequencer was an Illumina MiSeq. TCRdb processed the public reads again with the CATT caller, after which rows with matching DNA were combined. The sample includes almost 3,000 gamma-chain clones, with under 6.5% observed a single time. The ten biggest clones cover less than 15% of the sample. Sequencing used naive CD27+ Vdelta1 gamma-delta T cells from blood. The receptors derive from a human donor in good health.

The genes are TRGV3 and TRGJ1 or TRGJ2. TCRdb supplies no J gene; here it was assigned by aligning the nucleotide sequence to germline. This CDR3 is 18 amino acids long. V was pared by 3 bases and J by 0 bases, with 17 bases of the junction left unmatched. CDR1 VTNTFY and CDR2 YDVSTARD come from the germline V gene (reference sequence). CDR3 nucleotides: TGTGCCACCTGGGACGGAAAATTGTCCGGGTCGAATTATTATAAGAAACTCTTT. Its translation is CATWDGKLSGSNYYKKLF.

J is TRGJ1 or TRGJ2 and V is TRGV2. The CDR3 has 16 residues. With V trimmed by 6 bases and J by 0 bases, 14 bases remained unmatched. Germline CDR1 EGSNGY, CDR2 YDSYNSKV. The CDR3 region is CATWPKAPPNYYKKLF. The CDR3 DNA reads TGTGCCACCTGGCCAAAAGCCCCCCCGAATTATTATAAGAAACTCTTT.

This clone has only a few counts. TCRdb's protein, taken from a much larger clone, differs from this DNA's translation at residue 4, likely owing to a read error; the protein displayed comes from the DNA. The chain carries TRGV2 and TRGJ1 or TRGJ2. The CDR3 consists of 12 residues. Germline CDR1 reads EGSNGY; CDR2 reads YDSYNSKV. The CDR3 loop reads CATGDGRYKKLF. CDR3 DNA: TGTGCCACCGGGGACGGGCGCTATAAGAAACTCTTT.

A word on this clone: It is likely a read error: a sequence one base away is far more abundant. Distinct nucleotide sequences in the sample also encode this CDR3. The chain uses TRGV9 and TRGJ1 or TRGJ2. The CDR3 is made up of 14 amino acids. Per germline, CDR1 GITISATS and CDR2 ISYDGTV (reference sequence). J was trimmed by 3 bases and V by 3 bases; bases with no gene match: 8. The CDR3 DNA sequence: TGTGCCTTGTGGGAGACAACAGGTTATTATAAGAAACTCTTT. It is translated as CALWETTGYYKKLF.

This clone was observed a few times. TCRdb's protein for this DNA is that of a much larger clone and differs from the translation at residue 4, likely a read error; the protein shown is the DNA translation. The V gene is TRGV3, the J gene TRGJ1 or TRGJ2. The CDR3 totals 10 residues. Germline CDR1 VTNTFY, CDR2 YDVSTARD (reference sequence). CDR3 protein: CATCDSKKLF. For the CDR3, the DNA is TGTGCCACCTGTGACAGTAAGAAACTCTTT.

A remark on this clone: TCRdb's entry gives the protein of a much larger clone, which mismatches this DNA's translation at residue 6, likely from a read error; the protein reported here is translated from the DNA. The J gene is TRGJ1 or TRGJ2, the V gene TRGV2. The CDR3 covers 13 residues. J gave up 4 bases and V 2 bases, and 5 bases lay outside the gene matches. Germline CDR1 EGSNGY, CDR2 YDSYNSKV. CDR3 loop: CATWDDRYYKKLF. CDR3 coding DNA: TGTGCCACCTGGGACGATCGATATTATAAGAAACTCTTT.

In its sample, this clone was seen a few times. V and J are TRGV2 and TRGJ1 or TRGJ2. Per germline, CDR1 EGSNGY and CDR2 YDSYNSKV. The CDR3 is 13 residues long. With V trimmed by 3 bases and J by 0 bases, 2 bases remained unmatched. CDR3 residues: CATWDPNYYKKLF. The CDR3 DNA follows: TGTGCCACCTGGGACCCGAATTATTATAAGAAACTCTTT.

This clone came up a few times. A much larger clone differs from this one at a single base, so this may be a read error. The sample contains more than one DNA sequence encoding this CDR3. The chain combines TRGV3 with TRGJ1 or TRGJ2. With V trimmed by 0 bases and J by 6 bases, 5 bases remained unmatched. This CDR3 region has 13 residues. CDR1 and CDR2 (germline): VTNTFY, YDVSTARD (reference sequence). For the CDR3, the DNA is TGTGCCACCTGGGACAGGCCGGGTTATAAGAAACTCTTT. Translating it yields CATWDRPGYKKLF.

In this sample, this clone is medium-sized. A single base separates this from a much larger clone, so it may be a read error. Different DNA sequences within this sample yield the same CDR3. The chain links TRGV5 to TRGJ1 or TRGJ2. V gave up 0 bases and J gave up 3 bases; unmatched junction bases: 2. Germline-derived CDR1 and CDR2 are VINAFY and YDVSNSKD. The length of the CDR3 is 13 residues. CDR3 region: CATWDRRYYKKLF. CDR3 sequence (DNA): TGTGCCACCTGGGACAGGCGTTATTATAAGAAACTCTTT.

This clone was seen more than once but under ten times. This chain links TRGV5 with TRGJ1 or TRGJ2. Germline loops: CDR1 VINAFY, CDR2 YDVSNSKD. CDR3 length: 13 amino acids. The V segment lost 5 bases and the J segment 6 bases; nucleotides outside the gene matches: 10. The CDR3 DNA follows: TGTGCCACCTGGGGCGGACGGGGTTATAAGAAACTCTTT. It codes for CATWGGRGYKKLF.

On this clone itself: The protein in TCRdb stems from a much larger clone and differs at residue 11 from this DNA's translation, likely a read error; here the protein is translated from the DNA. The V gene is TRGV3, the J gene TRGJ1 or TRGJ2. CDR3 length: 13 amino acids. CDR1 is VTNTFY and CDR2 is YDVSTARD in the germline V gene (reference sequence). CDR3 sequence (DNA): TGTGCCACCTGGGACAGGCATCATTATAAGAACCTCTTT. It is translated as CATWDRHHYKNLF.

This clone turned up a few times. The DNA translation disagrees with the TCRdb protein at residue 8, so the protein in this description comes from the DNA. The chain recombines TRGV3 with TRGJ1 or TRGJ2. This CDR3 is 11 amino acids long. Germline loops: CDR1 VTNTFY, CDR2 YDVSTARD (reference sequence). V was pared by 0 bases and J by 11 bases, with 4 bases of the junction left unmatched. For the CDR3, the DNA is TGTGCCACCTGGGACAGGGCCCAGAAACTCTTT. This translates into CATWDRAQKLF.

This clone appeared a few times. The chain joins TRGV3 to TRGJ1 or TRGJ2. TCRdb carries no J gene annotation; the J gene was assigned here by matching the DNA with germline. Per the germline V gene, CDR1 is VTNTFY and CDR2 is YDVSTARD (reference sequence). V trimming: 5 bases; J trimming: 5 bases; junction bases outside the gene matches: 18. The CDR3 covers 16 residues. CDR3 loop: CATWVLTNRDHYKKLF. The CDR3 coding sequence is TGTGCCACCTGGGTTCTCACGAATCGGGACCATTATAAGAAACTCTTT.

As concerns this clone: TCRdb's protein for this DNA is that of a much larger clone and differs from the translation at residue 12, likely a read error; the protein shown is the DNA translation. The gene calls are TRGV2 and TRGJ1 or TRGJ2. The germline gives CDR1 EGSNGY, CDR2 YDSYNSKV. This CDR3 comprises 13 residues. CDR3 residues: CATWDETYYKKIF. CDR3 nucleotide sequence: TGTGCCACCTGGGACGAGACTTATTATAAGAAAATCTTT.

The chain couples TRGV2 to TRGJ1 or TRGJ2. The CDR3 length is 15 residues. Trimming took 1 base from V and 1 from J; bases not matched to a gene: 7. Germline V gene sequence: CDR1 EGSNGY, CDR2 YDSYNSKV. DNA of the CDR3: TGTGCCACCTGGGACGGATATCTTAATTATTATAAGAAACTCTTT. Amino acid sequence: CATWDGYLNYYKKLF.

In its sample, this clone was seen a few times. Only one base separates this from a far larger clonotype, so it likely reflects a read error. Other DNA sequences from this sample encode an identical CDR3 as well. The chain is built from TRGV5 and TRGJ1 or TRGJ2. CDR1 and CDR2 from the germline V gene are VINAFY and YDVSNSKD. CDR3 length: 13 residues. CDR3 region: CATWDRLRYKKLF. The CDR3 nucleotides read TGTGCCACCTGGGACAGGCTACGTTATAAGAAACTATTT.

The V call is TRGV3, the J call TRGJ1 or TRGJ2. TCRdb carries no J gene annotation; the J gene was assigned here by matching the DNA with germline. Trimming cost V 0 bases and J 9 bases; bases outside gene matches: 11. This CDR3 has 14 residues. CDR1 and CDR2 (germline): VTNTFY, YDVSTARD (reference sequence). The CDR3 coding sequence is TGTGCCACCTGGGACAGGTTTAAGCGCCGTAAGAAACTCTTT. This translates into CATWDRFKRRKKLF.

J gene TRGJP was identified, but the V gene was not called. The CDR3 totals 17 residues. In nucleotides, the CDR3 is TGTGCCACCTGGGACAGGCCGTTGGAGTTGGGCAAAAAAATCAAGGTATTT. Translating it yields CATWDRPLELGKKIKVF.

The chain has TRGV9 and TRGJ1 or TRGJ2. The V gene's germline CDR1 is GITISATS and CDR2 ISYDGTV (reference sequence). The CDR3 runs 12 residues. V lost 3 bases and J lost 9; bases outside the gene matches: 8. The CDR3, as DNA: TGTGCCTTGTGGGAGTGTCATTGTAAGAAACTCTTT. Amino acid sequence: CALWECHCKKLF.

In this sample, this clone turned up a few times. Possible read error: a much larger clone is one base away. The chain uses TRGV9 and TRGJ1 or TRGJ2. The CDR3 covers 12 residues. The germline V gene encodes CDR1 GITISATS and CDR2 ISYDGTV (reference sequence). The CDR3: CALWEARYKKLF. The CDR3 coding sequence is TGTGCCTTGTGGGAGGCCCGTTATAAAAAACTCTTT.

Worth noting for this clone: The protein given by TCRdb reflects a much larger clone and differs at residue 8 from this DNA's translation, likely from a read error; the protein shown is the DNA's translation. Here the J gene is TRGJ1 or TRGJ2 and the V gene is not called. CDR3 length equals 14 residues. The CDR3 spells CATWDGSSYYKKLF. The CDR3 bases are TGTGCCACCTGGGACGGAAGTAGTTATTATAAGAAACTCTTT.

With regard to this clone: The protein recorded in TCRdb matches a much larger clone and deviates from this DNA's translation at residue 4, suggesting a read error; the protein here is obtained by translating the DNA. V is TRGV5 and J is TRGJ1 or TRGJ2. There are 12 residues in the CDR3. The V gene's germline CDR1 is VINAFY and CDR2 YDVSNSKD. The chain's CDR3 is CATGDHYYKKLF. CDR3 DNA: TGTGCCACCGGGGACCATTATTATAAGAAACTCTTT.

A few counts support this clone. A read error is possible here, since a much larger clone lies one base away. The chain has TRGV3 and TRGJP1. Germline V gene lookup returns CDR1 VTNTFY and CDR2 YDVSTARD (reference sequence). This CDR3 region has 20 residues. The CDR3 nucleotides read TGTGCCACCTGGGACAGGCATTCGTCTCGGGGGTGTACCACTGGTAGGTTCAAGATATTT. Translated: CATWDRHSSRGCTTGRFKIF.

This clone was detected a few times. A much larger clone sits a single nucleotide away, making a read error possible. V is TRGV2 and J is TRGJ1 or TRGJ2. Trimming removed 1 base from V and 10 bases from J; junction bases left unmatched: 4. The CDR3 length is 11 residues. Looked up from germline, CDR1 is EGSNGY and CDR2 is YDSYNSKV. In DNA form, the CDR3 reads TGTGCCACCTGGGACGGCCACAAGAAACTCTTT. Protein: CATWDGHKKLF.

This clone appeared a few times. The TCRdb record carries a much larger clone's protein, which differs from this DNA's translation at residue 5; a read error is the likely cause, and the protein listed here is the DNA translation. This sequence joins TRGV5 and TRGJ1 or TRGJ2. This CDR3 spans 13 amino acids. Trimming removed 3 bases from V and 6 bases from J; junction bases left unmatched: 8. The germline gives CDR1 VINAFY, CDR2 YDVSNSKD. The CDR3 DNA reads TGTGCCACCTGGGACGCCCGGGGTTATAAGAAACTCTTT. This gives the protein CATWDARGYKKLF.

Sample share makes this clone medium-sized (0.01 to 0.1%). The chain employs TRGV5 and TRGJ1 or TRGJ2. The length of the CDR3 is 11 residues. V lost 0 bases and J lost 12; bases outside the gene matches: 5. The germline V gene has CDR1 VINAFY and CDR2 YDVSNSKD. In DNA, the CDR3 is TGTGCCACCTGGGACAGGCCCGCGAAACTCTTT. It encodes CATWDRPAKLF.

The chain has TRGV3 and TRGJ1 or TRGJ2. CDR3 length: 17 amino acids. The V and J ends lost 0 bases and 0 bases, in that order; junction bases with no gene match: 11. Per the germline V gene, CDR1 is VTNTFY and CDR2 is YDVSTARD (reference sequence). CDR3 sequence: CATWDRQPYSNYYKKLF. CDR3 DNA sequence: TGTGCCACCTGGGACAGGCAGCCCTATTCGAATTATTATAAGAAACTCTTT.